The 26 T cell receptor beta chains below were found in one sample sequenced in a study of shared clonotypes between healthy human individuals. This table comes from immunoSEQ multiplex PCR, and its TCRdb copy is limited to in-frame clones, with some not included. The sample lists approximately 110,000 clones; about 72% were seen once. Source material: memory CD8+ T cells sorted from blood. Sample subset: CD45RO+ cells pooled with CCR7-negative TemRA cells. All receptors derive from a young woman in good health.

This chain joins TRBV7-6 and TRBJ2-3; D call uncertain. Germline lookup yields CDR1 SGHVS and CDR2 FNYEAQ. With 1 base removed from V and 6 bases from J, the gap between germline ends came to 5 bases. The CDR3 runs 12 residues. The CDR3 loop reads CASSLGRDTQYF. The CDR3 DNA sequence: TGTGCCAGCAGCTTAGGAAGGGATACGCAGTATTTT.

This clone was seen only a few times. The chain uses TRBV2 and TRBJ1-3, with no clear D. CDR1 and CDR2 (germline): SNHLY, FYNNEI. V gave up 8 bases and J gave up 6 bases, with 8 bases separating them. The CDR3 length is 11 residues. DNA for the CDR3: TGTGCCAGCGCTCCCCAAAACACCATATATTTT. Amino acid sequence: CASAPQNTIYF.

This clone is a singleton in its sample. The rearrangement joins TRBV7-8 to TRBJ2-1; no firm D call. The CDR3 spans 12 residues. The germline CDR1 and CDR2 sequences are SGHVS and FQNEAQ. Trimming took 0 bases from V and 15 from J, leaving 12 bases between them. This CDR3 reads CASSLAAGVPFF. CDR3 nucleotide sequence: TGTGCCAGCAGCTTAGCAGCTGGGGTGCCGTTCTTC. Full variable domain (outside the CDR3, taken from reference TRBV7-8 and TRBJ2-1): GAGVSQSPRYKVAKRGQDVALRCDPISGHVSLFWYQQALGQGPEFLTYFQNEAQLDKSGLPSDRFFAERPEGSVSTLKIQRTQQEDSAVYLCASSLAAGVPFFGPGTRLTVL.

This clone was observed many times. V usage is TRBV7-9 and J usage is TRBJ1-1, with 8 bases fitting TRBD1. Germline values: CDR1 SEHNR, CDR2 FQNEAQ (reference sequence). J gave up 3 bases and V 5 bases, and 2 bases lay outside the gene matches. CDR3 length equals 13 residues. CDR3 region: CASSDRGYTEAFF. The CDR3 coding sequence is TGTGCCAGCAGCGACAGGGGTTACACTGAAGCTTTCTTT.

A few counts support this clone. The chain combines TRBV12-5 with TRBJ2-1; 8 bases agree with TRBD2. This CDR3 region has 16 residues. The junction had 9 bases not matched to a gene; V was cut back by 0 bases and J by 8 bases. CDR1 is LGHNT and CDR2 is FRNRAP in the germline V gene. CDR3 loop: CASGLVRSGRFDEQFF. In nucleotides, the CDR3 is TGTGCTAGTGGTTTGGTACGCAGCGGGAGATTCGATGAGCAGTTCTTC.

The chain joins TRBV27 to TRBJ2-6, with 10 bases identical to TRBD1. The CDR3 loop spans 19 amino acids. V lost 4 bases to trimming and J lost 2 bases; unmatched junction nucleotides: 11. Germline CDR1 is MNHEY and CDR2 is SMNVEV (reference sequence). The CDR3 region has the DNA TGTGCCAGCAGTTCGCCGACAGGGGGCTCCCTTCCTGGGGCCAACGTCCTGACTTTC. Protein sequence: CASSSPTGGSLPGANVLTF.

The chain has TRBV30 and TRBJ1-1, with unresolved D. The germline V and J ends were trimmed by 4 bases and 0 bases, with 3 bases remaining between them. This CDR3 contains 11 residues. Germline loops: CDR1 GTSNPN, CDR2 SVGIG (reference sequence). This chain's CDR3 is CAWTLNTEAFF. The CDR3 DNA reads TGTGCCTGGACTCTGAACACTGAAGCTTTCTTT.

About this clone itself: Other nucleotide sequences in the sample specify the same CDR3. The CDR3 spells CASRGAEPYEQYF. The CDR3 nucleotides are TGTGCCAGCAGGGGAGCGGAGCCCTACGAGCAGTACTTC. The chain couples TRBV2 to TRBJ2-7; perhaps TRBD2 as D (5 bases). This CDR3 has 13 amino acids. Germline lookup yields CDR1 SNHLY and CDR2 FYNNEI. Trimming took off 6 bases at V and 2 bases at J, with 11 bases between the two ends. The full variable domain, rest sourced from reference TRBV2 and TRBJ2-7, is EPEVTQTPSHQVTQMGQEVILRCVPISNHLYFYWYRQILGQKVEFLVSFYNNEISEKSEIFDDQFSVERPDGSNFTLKIRSTKLEDSAMYFCASRGAEPYEQYFGPGTRLTVT.

The chain carries TRBV11-2 and TRBJ1-3, with no clear D. The germline gives CDR1 SGHAT, CDR2 FQNNGV. This CDR3 has 12 amino acids. V lost 5 bases, J lost 0 bases, and 2 bases lay in between. CDR3: CASSRSGNTIYF. CDR3 DNA sequence: TGTGCCAGCAGCCGCTCTGGAAACACCATATATTTT.

The rearrangement uses TRBV11-2 and TRBJ2-5; D unresolved. In germline, CDR1 is SGHAT, CDR2 FQNNGV. Trimming removed 1 base at V and 5 bases at J, with 11 bases between. CDR3 length equals 14 residues. The CDR3 is CASSLAGRGETQYF. CDR3 DNA sequence: TGTGCCAGCAGCTTAGCCGGCCGAGGCGAGACCCAGTACTTC.

Concerning this clone: A much larger clone is a single base away; this may be a read error. The same CDR3 also results from other DNA sequences found in this sample. This sequence joins TRBV5-6 and TRBJ1-5; D perhaps matches TRBD1 (6 bases). Trimming removed 2 bases at V and 2 bases at J, with 11 bases between. The CDR3 has 15 residues. CDR1 is SGHDT, CDR2 YYEEEE, per germline. The CDR3 DNA is TGTGCCAGCAGCTTAGGGGCAGGGGGCAATCAGCCCCAGCATTTT. This sequence encodes CASSLGAGGNQPQHF.

This chain connects TRBV6-5 to TRBJ2-3, with D tentatively TRBD2 (5 bases). Deletions cut 5 bases from V and 6 bases from J, with 9 bases between. This CDR3 spans 12 amino acids. Germline V gene lookup returns CDR1 MNHEY and CDR2 SVGAGI. The CDR3 sequence is CASSHPGDTQYF. The CDR3 coding sequence is TGTGCCAGCAGTCACCCGGGGGATACGCAGTATTTT.

The rearrangement joins TRBV27 to TRBJ2-5; perhaps TRBD2 as D (6 bases). The J call is in doubt because the DNA end fits TRBJ2-7 better. CDR3 size: 12 residues. Germline V gives CDR1 MNHEY, CDR2 SMNVEV (reference sequence). This chain's CDR3 is CASSGVSSEQYF. CDR3 nucleotide sequence: TGTGCCAGCTCGGGGGTGAGCAGCGAGCAGTACTTC.

The J gene is TRBJ2-1, the V gene TRBV27; tentatively, D is TRBD1 (5 bases). Germline-derived CDR1 and CDR2 are MNHEY and SMNVEV (reference sequence). Deletions cut 5 bases from V and 6 bases from J, with 20 bases between. The CDR3 has 16 amino acids. The CDR3 region is CASSPRPPGSSNEQFF. The CDR3 DNA reads as TGTGCCAGCAGTCCCCGACCCCCAGGGTCGAGCAATGAGCAGTTCTTC.

Only a few counts were recorded for this clone. V gene TRBV29-1 combines with J gene TRBJ1-5; D unresolved. Per the germline V gene, CDR1 is SQVTM and CDR2 is ANQGSEA. The V gene lost 2 bases and the J gene lost 7 bases, with 9 bases spanning the gap. The CDR3 is made up of 12 amino acids. CDR3 nucleotides: TGCAGCGTTGAACTCGAGGGACAGCCCCAGCATTTT. It specifies CSVELEGQPQHF. The whole variable domain, filled in from reference TRBV29-1 and TRBJ1-5, reads SAVISQKPSRDICQRGTSLTIQCQVDSQVTMMFWYRQQPGQSLTLIATANQGSEATYESGFVIDKFPISRPNLTFSTLTVSNMSPEDSSIYLCSVELEGQPQHFGDGTRLSIL.

In this sample, this clone turned up a few times. Distinct nucleotide sequences in the sample also encode this CDR3. V and J are TRBV9 and TRBJ1-1; weak D call: TRBD1 (5 bases). The CDR3 runs 14 residues. Trimming removed 0 bases at V and 3 bases at J, with 9 bases between. Germline CDR1 reads SGDLS; CDR2 reads YYNGEE. The CDR3 sequence is CASSVAGGDTEAFF. In nucleotides, the CDR3 is TGTGCCAGCAGCGTAGCTGGGGGGGACACTGAAGCTTTCTTT.

This clone is a singleton in its sample. The chain recombines TRBV27 with TRBJ2-2; no reliable D call. CDR3 size: 15 residues. Germline V gene lookup returns CDR1 MNHEY and CDR2 SMNVEV (reference sequence). Trimming took 3 bases from V and 6 from J, leaving 14 bases between them. The CDR3 protein is CASSFGWGGPGELFF. As DNA, the CDR3 is TGTGCCAGCAGTTTTGGGTGGGGTGGCCCCGGGGAGCTGTTTTTT.

The genes are TRBV28 and TRBJ2-5; no firm D call. This CDR3 is built from 12 residues. Trimming took off 3 bases at V and 7 bases at J, with 9 bases between the two ends. The germline CDR1 and CDR2 sequences are MDHEN and SYDVKM. The CDR3 bases are TGTGCCAGCAGTTTGTGGGGTGGGACCCAGTACTTC. Its translation: CASSLWGGTQYF.

The chain couples TRBV6-4 to TRBJ2-5; 7 bases map to TRBD1. V was clipped by 5 bases and J by 7 bases; unmatched bases: 10. This CDR3 is 14 amino acids long. The germline gives CDR1 MRHNA, CDR2 SNTAGT. CDR3: CASSPWTGRGTQYF. In DNA form, the CDR3 reads TGTGCCAGCAGTCCATGGACAGGACGGGGGACCCAGTACTTC.

The CDR3 DNA reads TGTGCCAGCAGTTACGAGGGGCGGGCAAATCAGCCCCAGCATTTT. Amino acids: CASSYEGRANQPQHF. The chain combines TRBV6-6 with TRBJ1-5; the D gene is possibly TRBD1 (5 bases). CDR3 length: 15 residues. Trimming left V 2 bases short and J 4 bases short, with 12 bases between. Germline V lookup: CDR1 MNHNY, CDR2 SVGAGI (reference sequence).

This sequence joins TRBV5-8 and TRBJ2-3; D is unclear. Germline V gives CDR1 SGHTS, CDR2 YDEGEE. V lost 4 bases and J 3 bases, leaving 18 bases between the germline ends. The CDR3 is 16 residues long. The CDR3 DNA follows: TGTGCCAGCAGCCCCCGTAGGGTTCAAACGACAGATACGCAGTATTTT. Its translation is CASSPRRVQTTDTQYF.

Only one count was recorded for this clone. The genes are TRBV6-5 and TRBJ2-7, with 7 bases lining up with TRBD1. The germline V gene has CDR1 MNHEY and CDR2 SVGAGI. The V segment lost 6 bases and the J segment 0 bases; nucleotides outside the gene matches: 8. The CDR3 has 15 amino acids. The CDR3 loop reads CASSRQGWASYEQYF. The CDR3 DNA reads TGTGCCAGCAGCCGACAGGGATGGGCCTCCTACGAGCAGTACTTC.

This clone was counted many times. J is TRBJ2-7 and V is TRBV27; D is unresolved. The CDR3 has 15 residues. The V gene's germline CDR1 is MNHEY and CDR2 SMNVEV (reference sequence). V was clipped by 3 bases and J by 2 bases, with 14 bases between them. CDR3 nucleotides: TGTGCCAGCAGTTTGACGTCGGCCTTAACCTACGAGCAGTACTTC. This encodes CASSLTSALTYEQYF.

The chain uses TRBV2 and TRBJ2-5, with D possibly matching TRBD2 (6 bases). The CDR3 consists of 12 residues. Germline V gene data show CDR1 as SNHLY and CDR2 as FYNNEI. V lost 6 bases and J 5 bases, leaving 10 bases between the germline ends. In nucleotides, the CDR3 is TGTGCCAGCAGGACGGAGGGGGAGACCCAGTACTTC. As protein: CASRTEGETQYF.

This sequence joins TRBV2 and TRBJ2-3; TRBD1 or TRBD2 may be the D gene (5 bases each). The V end was cut by 3 bases, the J end by 1 base, with 20 bases between. There are 18 residues in the CDR3. Per the germline V gene, CDR1 is SNHLY and CDR2 is FYNNEI. The CDR3 is CASSERAGAFGGTDTQYF. CDR3 bases: TGTGCCAGCAGTGAGAGGGCCGGGGCCTTCGGGGGCACAGATACGCAGTATTTT. Together with reference TRBV2 and TRBJ2-3, the CDR3 gives the full variable domain: EPEVTQTPSHQVTQMGQEVILRCVPISNHLYFYWYRQILGQKVEFLVSFYNNEISEKSEIFDDQFSVERPDGSNFTLKIRSTKLEDSAMYFCASSERAGAFGGTDTQYFGPGTRLTVL.

The count of this clone is one. The chain employs TRBV5-1 and TRBJ2-5; D gene uncertain. The CDR3 runs to 15 residues. The V gene lost 4 bases and the J gene lost 8 bases, with 21 bases spanning the gap. Germline CDR1 and CDR2: SGHRS and YFSETQ. The CDR3 loop is CASSPRPRARFTQYF. The CDR3 DNA is TGCGCCAGCAGCCCCCGACCCCGGGCTAGATTTACCCAGTACTTC.